This entry lists 3 T cell receptor beta chains sequenced from one sample in a study of shared clonotypes between healthy human individuals (TCRdb year 2020). The library was prepared using the immunoSEQ multiplex PCR assay. TCRdb retrieved this table from immuneACCESS and kept in-frame rearrangements only. Not all clones are present; in checked studies, unresolved V genes account for under half, and no reason is known for the remainder. Here the sample has 950,000 to 1,300,000 clones; 75% occur a single time. The leading ten clones occupy around 1.4% of the sample. The sequenced material came from memory CD4+ T cells sorted from blood. This specimen's cell subset or site label, per the study, means: CD45RA-negative fraction. These TCRs come from a man between 18 and 35 years old in good health.

This chain uses TRBV6-1 with TRBJ1-3, with 9 bases matching TRBD1. Germline V gives CDR1 MNHNS, CDR2 SASEGT. There are 15 residues in the CDR3. Unmatched junction bases numbered 1, after V lost 2 bases and J lost 2 bases. The CDR3 sequence is CASSEYRGPGNTIYF. The CDR3 coding sequence is TGTGCCAGCAGTGAATACAGGGGGCCTGGAAACACCATATATTTT.

The chain is built from TRBV5-4 and TRBJ2-2; 7 bases line up with TRBD2. The CDR3 contains 16 residues. CDR1 is SGHNT and CDR2 is YYREEE in the germline V gene (reference sequence). With V trimmed by 3 bases and J by 5 bases, 10 bases remained unmatched. The CDR3: CASSSGTTIATGELFF. The DNA for the CDR3 is TGTGCCAGCAGCTCCGGGACTACCATTGCTACCGGGGAGCTGTTTTTT.

The genes are TRBV10-1 and TRBJ2-1; 11 positions agree with TRBD2. CDR1 and CDR2 (germline): WNHNN, SYGVQD (reference sequence). The CDR3 consists of 15 residues. Trimming removed 2 bases from V and 9 bases from J; junction bases left unmatched: 6. CDR3 loop: CASSERTSGWVEQFF. CDR3 nucleotide sequence: TGCGCCAGCAGTGAGAGGACTAGCGGGTGGGTTGAGCAGTTCTTC.